This T cell receptor beta chain was recorded in a study of shared T cell receptors in the human thymus. Per the germline V gene, CDR1 is LGHNA and CDR2 is YSLEER. The CDR3 contains 17 residues. With V trimmed by 0 bases and J by 0 bases, 7 bases remained unmatched. Profiling relied on immunoSEQ multiplex PCR, and the TCRdb table lists in-frame clones only, not all of them. The sample has 540,000 or so clones; 75% to 85% are singletons. These data were also reused for a study on human thymus T cells. That report adds: Resections from corrective heart surgery provided thymus tissue. In thymic and blood repertoires alike, V and J usage looked biased. Related studies noted strongly shared thymic repertoires across unrelated people.

The sequencing input was thymocytes. The clonotype originates from a boy in the first two years of life with a congenital heart defect. This sequence joins TRBV4-3 and TRBJ2-7; TRBD1 matches at 8 bases. The CDR3 loop is CASSQDEGQGSSYEQYF. In DNA, the CDR3 is TGCGCCAGCAGCCAAGATGAAGGACAGGGCAGCTCCTACGAGCAGTACTTC.